This T cell receptor (beta chain) originates from a study of blood T cells in healthy people across ages. The study, taken as a whole, reports: More naive CD4+ cells and higher diversity were found in long-lived than in aged donors. TCR beta diversity, measured per million T cells, fell in a roughly linear way with age.

Then a second PCR, running roughly 7 to 12 cycles, was carried out with a sample-barcoded 5' primer and a J-beta primer mix. Every cDNA molecule bore a tag from a template-switch adaptor containing 12 random nucleotides. MiXCR, run by TCRdb on the 5' RACE reads, gives a single entry per CDR3 protein. The sample contains roughly 1.5 million distinct CDR3 sequences, approximately 43% of which appear only once. Germline V gene sequence: CDR1 DFQATT, CDR2 SNEGSKA (reference sequence). The CDR3 extends over 13 amino acids. This clonotype was detected once. Its antigen is unknown. The clonotype originates from a woman between 18 and 30 years old in good health. This rearrangement joins TRBV20-1 to TRBJ2-3, with 8 bases fitting TRBD2. The source material was blood. This CDR3 reads CSPTTSAPYTQYF. The CDR3 DNA follows: TGCAGCCCAACGACTAGCGCGCCATATACGCAGTATTTT.